This entry describes one TCR beta chain. One entry per CDR3 protein, called by TCRdb with MiXCR from the 5' RACE reads. The sample consists of 230,000 or so distinct CDR3 sequences, roughly 8% of them appearing once. The data stem from a study of identical twins. The CDR3 is 15 residues long. CDR1 and CDR2 from the germline V gene are MNHEY and SMNVEV (reference sequence). V gave up 6 bases and J gave up 0 bases, with 15 bases separating them. This sample also belongs to another study, concerning yellow fever vaccine responses in identical twins.

Material for sequencing was CD8+ T cells sorted from blood. This chain links TRBV27 with TRBJ2-7, with no clear D. This TCR derives from a woman aged 18-29 years in good health. CDR3 sequence (DNA): TGTGCCAGCAGGGTGCGTAAGGGAAGCTCCTACGAGCAGTACTTC. It yields the protein CASRVRKGSSYEQYF.